A single sample is the source of the 15 T cell receptor beta chains below, sequenced in a study of cytomegalovirus exposure and HLA in healthy donors. The PCR contained 60 Vbeta and 13 Jbeta primers. The table came from immunoSEQ multiplex PCR; TCRdb's copy has only in-frame clones and leaves some out. The data show some 150,000 clones, with 77% seen just once and about 1.5% held by the top ten. The sequencing sample was made of PBMCs. These receptors were collected from a woman under 40 in good health and CMV-seronegative.

This clone was observed a few times. This rearrangement joins TRBV23-1 to TRBJ2-7; 7 bases are shared with TRBD2. TRBV23-1 is an open reading frame, and its role is uncertain. CDR3 length: 16 amino acids. V shed 0 bases, J shed 5 bases, and the junction held 10 bases outside the gene matches. The DNA for the CDR3 is TGCGCCAGCAGTCAATCTTGCGGGGGAATGAAGAACGAGCAGTACTTC. This sequence encodes CASSQSCGGMKNEQYF.

The chain uses TRBV2 and TRBJ1-5; 7 bases map to TRBD1. This CDR3 region has 13 residues. Trimming removed 5 bases from V and 6 bases from J; junction bases left unmatched: 4. Germline loops: CDR1 SNHLY, CDR2 FYNNEI. CDR3 loop: CASSRDRGQPQHF. CDR3 sequence (DNA): TGTGCCAGCAGTCGGGACAGAGGTCAGCCCCAGCATTTT.

On this clone: At one end, the junction sequence differs from germline, possibly due to a read error. The CDR3 DNA reads as TGTGCCAGCAGCCCTCTTCCGGGACTAGCGGGTTCCAGCTCCTACGAGCAGTGCTTC. This encodes CASSPLPGLAGSSSYEQCF. The chain combines TRBV9 with TRBJ2-7, with 12 bases that match TRBD2. From germline, CDR1 is SGDLS and CDR2 YYNGEE. The CDR3 spans 19 residues.

This clone was counted many times. The sample contains more than one DNA sequence encoding this CDR3. The chain joins TRBV7-3 to TRBJ1-1, with a tentative D call TRBD1 (5 bases). This CDR3 is 14 amino acids long. Looked up from germline, CDR1 is SGHTA and CDR2 is FQGTGA. V lost 0 bases and J 3 bases, leaving 8 bases between the germline ends. The CDR3 coding sequence is TGTGCCAGCAGCTTAACTGGGGGGGACACTGAAGCTTTCTTT. Its protein is CASSLTGGDTEAFF.

This clone has just a few counts. J is TRBJ2-5 and V is TRBV7-6, with D unresolved. Germline V lookup: CDR1 SGHVS, CDR2 FNYEAQ. Trimming cost V 3 bases and J 2 bases, with 4 bases left between them. CDR3 length: 12 amino acids. Written as DNA, the CDR3 is TGTGCCAGCAGCTTCCAGCAAGAGACCCAGTACTTC. It translates to CASSFQQETQYF.

The J gene is TRBJ2-7, the V gene TRBV28; D is undetermined. V lost 3 bases and J 2 bases, leaving 5 bases between the germline ends. The V gene's germline CDR1 is MDHEN and CDR2 SYDVKM. This CDR3 spans 12 amino acids. The CDR3 sequence is CASSFPTYEQYF. The CDR3 DNA follows: TGTGCCAGCAGTTTTCCCACCTACGAGCAGTACTTC.

This rearrangement joins TRBV6-1 to TRBJ2-1; 9 bases are shared with TRBD2. This CDR3 spans 17 amino acids. J lost 0 bases, V lost 4 bases, and 7 bases had no gene match. From germline, CDR1 is MNHNS and CDR2 SASEGT. CDR3 sequence reads: CASSGIAGVGSYNEQFF. The CDR3 coding sequence is TGTGCCAGCAGTGGGATAGCGGGAGTTGGCTCCTACAATGAGCAGTTCTTC.

The sample holds a few counts of this clone. The chain has TRBV28 and TRBJ2-1; D might be TRBD1 (5 bases). The CDR3 has 16 amino acids. CDR1 and CDR2 from the germline V gene are MDHEN and SYDVKM. The V and J ends lost 5 bases and 6 bases respectively, with 20 bases between them. The chain's CDR3 is CASSPYRRAKSNEQFF. The CDR3, as DNA: TGTGCCAGCAGTCCTTATCGCAGGGCGAAATCCAATGAGCAGTTCTTC.

The V call is TRBV5-1, the J call TRBJ2-5; D is possibly TRBD1 (6 bases). V shed 0 bases and J shed 7 bases, with 16 bases lying between them. The CDR3 has 15 residues. CDR1 and CDR2 from the germline V gene are SGHRS and YFSETQ. In DNA form, the CDR3 reads TGCGCCAGCAGCTTGGCCGGCCACAGGGACGGGACCCAGTACTTC. This encodes CASSLAGHRDGTQYF.

This chain links TRBV4-2 with TRBJ2-1; 7 bases are a match to TRBD1. In germline, CDR1 is LGHNA, CDR2 YNFKEQ. The CDR3 has 16 amino acids. The V and J ends lost 6 bases and 4 bases, in that order; junction bases with no gene match: 12. CDR3 nucleotides: TGTGCCAGCAGAGGGGGCGTACATAATCCGTACAATGAGCAGTTCTTC. It is translated as CASRGGVHNPYNEQFF.

This chain joins TRBV9 and TRBJ1-1; D may be TRBD1 (5 bases). The V gene lost 0 bases and the J gene lost 1 base, with 10 bases spanning the gap. The CDR3 totals 15 residues. Germline CDR1 is SGDLS and CDR2 is YYNGEE. The CDR3: CASSVDQGQNTEAFF. In DNA form, the CDR3 reads TGTGCCAGCAGCGTAGATCAAGGACAGAACACTGAAGCTTTCTTT.

This chain connects TRBV30 to TRBJ2-5; 8 bases map to TRBD1. TRBJ2-7 explains the end of the DNA better; the J call may be wrong. Germline CDR1 and CDR2: GTSNPN and SVGIG (reference sequence). This CDR3 is 13 amino acids long. CDR3 amino acids: CAWKAQGVGEQYF. The DNA of the CDR3 is TGTGCCTGGAAAGCACAGGGGGTTGGCGAGCAGTACTTC.

V is TRBV30 and J is TRBJ1-1, with TRBD1 matching over 7 bases. Germline V gives CDR1 GTSNPN, CDR2 SVGIG (reference sequence). This CDR3 contains 13 residues. Unmatched junction bases numbered 7, after V lost 3 bases and J lost 6 bases. The CDR3 reads CAWRATGQAEAFF. DNA for the CDR3: TGTGCCTGGAGGGCTACCGGACAGGCTGAAGCTTTCTTT.

V gene TRBV9 combines with J gene TRBJ1-3, with unresolved D. Trimming cost V 0 bases and J 0 bases, with 7 bases left between them. This CDR3 region has 15 residues. CDR1 and CDR2 from the germline V gene are SGDLS and YYNGEE. CDR3: CASSVGATSGNTIYF. The CDR3, as DNA: TGTGCCAGCAGCGTAGGGGCTACCTCTGGAAACACCATATATTTT.

CDR3 residues: CASSSAGTGGYNEQFF. CDR3 coding DNA: TGCGCCAGCAGCTCTGCCGGGACAGGGGGGTACAATGAGCAGTTCTTC. The chain links TRBV5-1 to TRBJ2-1, with 11 positions matching TRBD1. The V segment lost 3 bases and the J segment 4 bases; nucleotides outside the gene matches: 6. Germline V CDR1 and CDR2: SGHRS, YFSETQ. The CDR3 is 16 amino acids.